This T cell receptor (beta chain) was found in a study of blood T cell repertoires in COVID-19. Clones were sequenced by immunoSEQ multiplex PCR, and TCRdb holds only the in-frame ones, with some missing. The sample records fewer than 450,000 clones, around 90% being singletons. The CDR3 length is 15 residues. Germline CDR1 reads SGHKS; CDR2 reads YYEKEE (reference sequence). The trim removed 0 bases at V and 7 bases at J, leaving 6 bases unmatched. Recovery meant two consecutive negative NP/OP PCR tests, professional clearance, or resolved symptoms. The V call is TRBV5-5, the J call TRBJ2-1; TRBD2 agrees at 8 bases. The receptor was isolated from a woman under 30 who had recovered from COVID-19. Sequencing was performed on PBMCs or T cells enriched from blood (not recorded which). CDR3 in amino acids: CASSLVGSGVNEQFF. The CDR3 DNA is TGTGCCAGCAGCTTGGTCGGTAGCGGGGTTAATGAGCAGTTCTTC.